This T cell receptor beta chain is drawn from a study of blood T cell repertoires in COVID-19. The table came from immunoSEQ multiplex PCR; TCRdb's copy has only in-frame clones and leaves some out. The sample includes 50,000 to 75,000 clones, about 93% of them seen just once. CDR1 and CDR2 from the germline V gene are DFQATT and SNEGSKA (reference sequence). The CDR3 spans 13 residues. V was pared by 3 bases and J by 2 bases, with 11 bases between. The chain has TRBV20-1 and TRBJ2-7; a possible D gene is TRBD2 (7 bases). Sample: peripheral blood. The receptor was derived from a man aged 70 or older with active COVID-19. Here the CDR3 DNA reads TGCAGTGCTAGTACCGGGGGGCCCTACGAGCAGTACGTC. Translating gives CSASTGGPYEQYV.